The 26 T cell receptor beta chains reported below all come from one sample, sequenced in a study of cytomegalovirus exposure and HLA in healthy donors. Method: immunoSEQ multiplex PCR; TCRdb's copy keeps in-frame clones and lacks some. This table has 150,000 to 200,000 clones, around 82% appearing once. The sequencing input was PBMCs. These receptor sequences come from a man in his thirties or forties in good health and CMV-seropositive.

The V gene is TRBV18, the J gene TRBJ2-7, with a tentative D call TRBD1 (6 bases). Germline V gene lookup returns CDR1 KGHSH and CDR2 LQKENI. The CDR3 extends over 13 amino acids. V was shortened by 5 bases and J by 2 bases, with 10 bases between the two germline ends. The chain's CDR3 is CASSGTSTYEQYF. CDR3 nucleotide sequence: TGTGCCAGCTCAGGGACAAGCACCTACGAGCAGTACTTC.

DNA for the CDR3: TGTGCCAGCAGCTTAGACGGGACTAGCGCCTCCTACGAGCAGTACTTC. Protein sequence: CASSLDGTSASYEQYF. The gene calls are TRBV7-2 and TRBJ2-7; TRBD2 matches 10 bases. CDR1 and CDR2 (germline): SGHTA, FQGNSA. The CDR3 loop spans 16 amino acids. Unmatched junction bases numbered 3, after V lost 1 base and J lost 0 bases.

The chain combines TRBV11-2 with TRBJ2-1; 7 bases are a match to TRBD2. The CDR3 runs 18 residues. Germline V gene lookup returns CDR1 SGHAT and CDR2 FQNNGV. Trimming cost V 0 bases and J 3 bases; bases outside gene matches: 11. This CDR3 reads CASSLEGVGASGYNEQFF. CDR3 sequence (DNA): TGTGCCAGCAGCTTAGAGGGGGTTGGGGCTAGCGGCTACAATGAGCAGTTCTTC.

V usage is TRBV6-6 and J usage is TRBJ1-5; TRBD1 might be the D (6 bases). The germline V gene encodes CDR1 MNHNY and CDR2 SVGAGI (reference sequence). The CDR3 totals 14 residues. The V end lost 6 bases, the J end lost 6 bases, and 15 bases lay between the germline ends. CDR3 residues: CASRPQGTTQPQHF. The CDR3 DNA is TGTGCCAGCAGGCCGCAGGGGACTACTCAGCCCCAGCATTTT.

The V gene is TRBV2, the J gene TRBJ2-5, with TRBD1 matching over 9 bases. Germline CDR1 reads SNHLY; CDR2 reads FYNNEI. This CDR3 has 14 residues. Losses at the gene ends were 4 bases for V and 5 bases for J; bases not matched to a gene: 5. DNA of the CDR3: TGTGCCAGCAGTGGAGACAGGGGGGGGGAGACCCAGTACTTC. This sequence encodes CASSGDRGGETQYF. Together with reference TRBV2 and TRBJ2-5, the CDR3 gives the full variable domain: EPEVTQTPSHQVTQMGQEVILRCVPISNHLYFYWYRQILGQKVEFLVSFYNNEISEKSEIFDDQFSVERPDGSNFTLKIRSTKLEDSAMYFCASSGDRGGETQYFGPGTRLLVL.

The DNA of the CDR3 is TGTGCCAGCAGCTTTACAGGGGGCGGCAATCAGCCCCAGCATTTT. Residues: CASSFTGGGNQPQHF. The chain employs TRBV5-6 and TRBJ1-5, with 9 bases lining up with TRBD1. Germline V gene sequence: CDR1 SGHDT, CDR2 YYEEEE. Trimming cost V 2 bases and J 2 bases; bases outside gene matches: 2. CDR3 length: 15 residues.

CDR3 in amino acids: CASSVGLASYEQYF. CDR3 in DNA: TGTGCCAGCAGCGTCGGACTAGCCTCCTACGAGCAGTACTTC. This sequence joins TRBV9 and TRBJ2-7, with TRBD2 matching over 8 bases. The germline V gene has CDR1 SGDLS and CDR2 YYNGEE. This CDR3 is built from 14 residues. J gave up 0 bases and V 2 bases, and 1 base lay outside the gene matches.

This clone was counted a single time. The chain recombines TRBV4-1 with TRBJ2-1; D is ambiguous. The CDR3 contains 19 residues. Germline V gene data show CDR1 as MGHRA and CDR2 as YSYEKL. With 0 bases removed from V and 0 bases from J, the gap between germline ends came to 18 bases. The CDR3 region is CASSQELVELVSSYNEQFF. CDR3 sequence (DNA): TGCGCCAGCAGCCAAGAGTTGGTCGAACTGGTGAGCTCCTACAATGAGCAGTTCTTC.

For the CDR3, the DNA is TGTGCCAGCAGTGCCGGGACAGGGGTTTCCACCAGACATCAGCCCCAGCATTTT. Its protein product is CASSAGTGVSTRHQPQHF. This chain connects TRBV6-1 to TRBJ1-5, with 10 positions matching TRBD1. Germline lookup yields CDR1 MNHNS and CDR2 SASEGT. CDR3 length: 18 residues. V lost 4 bases and J lost 5; bases outside the gene matches: 14.

This sequence joins TRBV25-1 and TRBJ2-7, with 9 bases that match TRBD1. The CDR3 runs to 14 residues. Germline CDR1 MGHDK, CDR2 SYGVNS. V was pared by 5 bases and J by 2 bases, with 4 bases of the junction left unmatched. The CDR3 region has the DNA TGTGCCAGCAGTAAGACAGGGGGGCCCTACGAGCAGTACTTC. Translated, it gives CASSKTGGPYEQYF.

As regards this clone: The identical CDR3 is also encoded by other nucleotide sequences in the sample. This chain connects TRBV7-9 to TRBJ1-2; TRBD1 agrees at 7 bases. The trim removed 5 bases at V and 2 bases at J, leaving 5 bases unmatched. Germline V CDR1 and CDR2: SEHNR, FQNEAQ (reference sequence). This CDR3 region has 14 residues. The CDR3 coding sequence is TGTGCCAGCAGCGGTGAGACAGGGAACTATGGCTACACCTTC. Translating it yields CASSGETGNYGYTF.

The V and J genes are TRBV18 and TRBJ2-1, with D unresolved. V was clipped by 2 bases and J by 2 bases, with 19 bases between them. This CDR3 has 18 residues. Per the germline V gene, CDR1 is KGHSH and CDR2 is LQKENI. As DNA, the CDR3 is TGTGCCAGCTCACCATTTTTTGGGCAGCCGGTAACCTACAATGAGCAGTTCTTC. Translating it yields CASSPFFGQPVTYNEQFF.

The chain couples TRBV27 to TRBJ1-1, with D tentatively TRBD1 (6 bases). Trimming took 1 base from V and 4 from J, leaving 7 bases between them. The CDR3 is 13 residues long. Per the germline V gene, CDR1 is MNHEY and CDR2 is SMNVEV (reference sequence). CDR3 in DNA: TGTGCCAGCAGTTTATGGGGGCTCACTGAAGCTTTCTTT. Its translation is CASSLWGLTEAFF.

This sequence joins TRBV14 and TRBJ1-1; TRBD1 matches at 10 bases. CDR1 and CDR2 from the germline V gene are SGHDN and FVKESK. The CDR3 consists of 14 residues. The V and J ends lost 5 bases and 4 bases, in that order; junction bases with no gene match: 4. The CDR3 sequence is CASSSTGGVTEAFF. The DNA for the CDR3 is TGTGCCAGCAGCTCGACAGGGGGCGTCACTGAAGCTTTCTTT. The full variable domain, its missing parts supplied by reference TRBV14 and TRBJ1-1, is EAGVTQFPSHSVIEKGQTVTLRCDPISGHDNLYWYRRVMGKEIKFLLHFVKESKQDESGMPNNRFLAERTGGTYSTLKVQPAELEDSGVYFCASSSTGGVTEAFFGQGTRLTVV.

This sequence joins TRBV10-1 and TRBJ2-5; 10 positions match TRBD2. The CDR3 has 15 amino acids. Germline values: CDR1 WNHNN, CDR2 SYGVQD (reference sequence). V shed 9 bases, J shed 4 bases, and the junction held 11 bases outside the gene matches. The CDR3 is CARRPSGGAVETQYF. The CDR3 DNA is TGCGCCAGGCGGCCGAGCGGGGGGGCCGTAGAGACCCAGTACTTC.

The V and J genes are TRBV30 and TRBJ1-2, with 10 bases fitting TRBD1. The CDR3 totals 14 residues. V shed 2 bases and J 3 bases; nucleotides not matched to a gene: 3. CDR1 and CDR2 (germline): GTSNPN, SVGIG (reference sequence). CDR3 sequence (DNA): TGTGCCTGGAGTTGGGACAGGGGCTACTATGGCTACACCTTC. It yields the protein CAWSWDRGYYGYTF. Full variable domain (rest looked up from reference TRBV30 and TRBJ1-2): SQTIHQWPATLVQPVGSPLSLECTVEGTSNPNLYWYRQAAGRGLQLLFYSVGIGQISSEVPQNLSASRPQDRQFILSSKKLLLSDSGFYLCAWSWDRGYYGYTFGSGTRLTVV.

The CDR3 nucleotides are TGTGCCAGCTCACCGCAGGGACACCTTTACGAGCAGTACTTC. It encodes CASSPQGHLYEQYF. The rearrangement uses TRBV18 and TRBJ2-7; possible D gene TRBD1, 6 bases. The CDR3 runs to 14 residues. V was shortened by 3 bases and J by 4 bases, with 13 bases between the two germline ends. Germline CDR1 reads KGHSH; CDR2 reads LQKENI. The whole variable domain, remainder taken from reference TRBV18 and TRBJ2-7, is NAGVMQNPRHLVRRRGQEARLRCSPMKGHSHVYWYRQLPEEGLKFMVYLQKENIIDESGMPKERFSAEFPKEGPSILRIQQVVRGDSAAYFCASSPQGHLYEQYFGPGTRLTVT.

This sequence joins TRBV7-9 and TRBJ2-2; no firm D call. The CDR3 length is 14 residues. V was trimmed by 4 bases and J by 4 bases, leaving 10 bases between them. Germline-derived CDR1 and CDR2 are SEHNR and FQNEAQ (reference sequence). The CDR3: CASSSDLSTGELFF. The CDR3, as DNA: TGTGCCAGCAGCTCCGATCTAAGCACCGGGGAGCTGTTTTTT.

The CDR3 DNA is TGCGCCAGCAGCTCATCATCTTCACAGGCCTCCTACGAGCAGTACTTC. Protein: CASSSSSSQASYEQYF. The chain employs TRBV5-1 and TRBJ2-7, with D tentatively TRBD1 (5 bases). The CDR3 is made up of 16 amino acids. Trimming stripped 3 bases from V and 0 bases from J, with 16 bases between. The germline V gene encodes CDR1 SGHRS and CDR2 YFSETQ.

J is TRBJ2-2 and V is TRBV5-4, with 11 bases fitting TRBD2. CDR1 SGHNT and CDR2 YYREEE come from the germline V gene (reference sequence). This CDR3 contains 15 residues. Unmatched junction bases numbered 2, after V lost 4 bases and J lost 3 bases. DNA of the CDR3: TGTGCCAGCAGCGTACTAGCGGGGGACACCGGGGAGCTGTTTTTT. Translated, it gives CASSVLAGDTGELFF.

This clone was counted once. The chain uses TRBV19 and TRBJ2-3, with TRBD2 matching over 11 bases. Trimming took 7 bases from V and 0 from J; bases not matched to a gene: 15. In germline, CDR1 is LNHDA, CDR2 SQIVND (reference sequence). The CDR3 has 19 amino acids. The CDR3 reads CASMGTSGTSLSSTDTQYF. CDR3 DNA sequence: TGTGCCAGTATGGGGACTAGCGGAACATCTTTGTCTAGCACAGATACGCAGTATTTT.

The J gene is TRBJ2-7, the V gene TRBV9, with TRBD2 identical over 13 bases. The germline V gene has CDR1 SGDLS and CDR2 YYNGEE. This CDR3 region has 15 residues. After removal of 4 bases from V and 5 bases from J, the junction contained 6 bases not matched to a gene. CDR3 bases: TGTGCCAGCAGCCCACGGACTAGCGGGGGCGACGAGCAGTACTTC. This codes for CASSPRTSGGDEQYF.

The V and J genes are TRBV5-1 and TRBJ2-1; TRBD2 matches 10 bases. The J segment lost 4 bases and the V segment lost 5 bases, leaving 9 bases of the junction unmatched. The V gene's germline CDR1 is SGHRS and CDR2 YFSETQ. The CDR3 sequence is 16 residues long. The CDR3 reads CASSTPGLATYNEQFF. The DNA for the CDR3 is TGCGCCAGCAGTACACCGGGACTAGCGACGTACAATGAGCAGTTCTTC.

The CDR3 sequence is CASSQLIIPRDEKLFF. The CDR3 DNA reads TGTGCCAGCAGCCAACTTATTATCCCCCGTGATGAAAAACTGTTTTTT. V usage is TRBV14 and J usage is TRBJ1-4; D gene uncertain. The CDR3 is 16 residues long. Looked up from germline, CDR1 is SGHDN and CDR2 is FVKESK. V dropped 2 bases and J dropped 6 bases, with 16 bases sitting between them.

The rearrangement joins TRBV30 to TRBJ2-7; D unclear. V gave up 2 bases and J gave up 5 bases, with 13 bases separating them. This CDR3 is 13 amino acids long. Germline-derived CDR1 and CDR2 are GTSNPN and SVGIG (reference sequence). The CDR3 region has the DNA TGTGCCTGGAGTCCCGGGTCCCCCGACGAGCAGTACTTC. This codes for CAWSPGSPDEQYF. The whole variable domain, remainder taken from reference TRBV30 and TRBJ2-7, is SQTIHQWPATLVQPVGSPLSLECTVEGTSNPNLYWYRQAAGRGLQLLFYSVGIGQISSEVPQNLSASRPQDRQFILSSKKLLLSDSGFYLCAWSPGSPDEQYFGPGTRLTVT.

This rearrangement joins TRBV27 to TRBJ1-2; 8 bases line up with TRBD1. With 7 bases clipped from V and 2 bases from J, the junction kept 9 bases outside the gene matches. There are 15 residues in the CDR3. Germline V gives CDR1 MNHEY, CDR2 SMNVEV (reference sequence). CDR3 nucleotides: TGTGCCAGCAACCCCAGGGGGCAGGGCAACTATGGCTACACCTTC. Its protein is CASNPRGQGNYGYTF.